This T cell receptor beta chain is from a study of PD-1 blockade in classical Hodgkin lymphoma. On the study more broadly: Patients were administered nivolumab (3 mg/kg intravenously) every 2 weeks. Study results and caveats: Baseline diversity resembling that of newly diagnosed patients was seen in complete responders.

The ends were cut back, 6 bases at V and 2 bases at J, with 7 bases in the middle. The length of the CDR3 is 12 residues. Germline lookup yields CDR1 LNHDA and CDR2 SQIVND (reference sequence). Concerning this clone itself: Its specificity is not known.

All patients experienced relapse after autologous stem cell transplantation, and brentuximab vedotin exposure was variable. Profiling relied on immunoSEQ multiplex PCR, and the TCRdb table lists in-frame clones only, not all of them. The sample gives approximately 11,000 clones, about 75% of which show up once; around 23% is in the top ten. This receptor was obtained from a human donor with classical Hodgkin lymphoma. The chain recombines TRBV19 with TRBJ2-5; unclear D gene. The sequences come from peripheral blood mononuclear cells (PBMCs), collected at baseline. Here the CDR3 DNA reads TGTGCCAGTAGCGGCTATCAAGAGACCCAGTACTTC. Protein product: CASSGYQETQYF.